This TCR beta chain originates from a study of tumor-infiltrating lymphocytes in primary liver carcinoma. With roughly 540 ng total RNA as template and a constant-region primer, TCR beta cDNA was made. Construction of TCR beta libraries relied on three successive nested multiplex PCR rounds employing slightly modified ARM-PCR. Amplification in the first two PCR rounds was performed using TRBV1-TRBV30 forward primers and a C-beta reverse primer for approximately 10 cycles each. Each CDR3 protein gets one entry after TCRdb re-called the multiplex PCR reads with MiXCR. The sample contains approximately 80,000 distinct CDR3 sequences, about 75% of which appear only once. DNA and RNA were both co-extracted from approximately 20-30 mg of bulk tissue that had not been sorted. Comments on this clonotype: Germline is not matched at one junction end, which may reflect a read error.

This CDR3 contains 18 residues. The germline V gene encodes CDR1 SGHKS and CDR2 YYEKEE (reference sequence). The receptor's source is a man aged 40-49 years with primary liver carcinoma and hepatitis B virus infection. The sample consisted of tumor-adjacent normal liver tissue. This chain connects TRBV5-5 to TRBJ2-1; 10 bases agree with TRBD1. Written as DNA, the CDR3 is TGTGCCTGCAGCCTGAGTCACGGGACAGGGGTAGGCGGCTATGAGCAGTTCTTC. Its translation: CACSLSHGTGVGGYEQFF.